This record concerns one T cell receptor (beta chain) sequence. The data are from a study of blood T cell repertoires in COVID-19. At the level of the study: The United States, Italy and Spain provided the acute and convalescent COVID-19 samples. The analysed material was cDNA or gDNA that came from T cells, B-cell-depleted T cells, or PBMCs.

In germline, CDR1 is WNHNN, CDR2 SYGVQD (reference sequence). The CDR3 covers 15 residues. Trimming at V came to 3 bases and at J to 6 bases, leaving 7 bases not matched to a gene. Authors' data handling: Reference gene primer amplification gave nucleated cell count estimates. The repertoire was sequenced with immunoSEQ multiplex PCR; TCRdb's copy has only in-frame clones and lacks some. V and J calls and clone size follow that table, whereas D and trimming were derived from the DNA. The sample holds around 200,000 clones, roughly 78% seen once. The source is a woman older than 75 with active or convalescent COVID-19. The V and J genes are TRBV10-1 and TRBJ2-2; 7 bases agree with TRBD1. Sample: peripheral blood. Here the CDR3 reads CASSDWGQGAGELFF. The CDR3 region has the DNA TGCGCCAGCAGTGACTGGGGGCAGGGGGCCGGGGAGCTGTTTTTT.